This TCR beta chain derives from a study of sequential checkpoint blockade in melanoma. Study-level information: Patients were randomized 1:1 to nivolumab-then-ipilimumab or ipilimumab-then-nivolumab first-line. Each arm's sequence ended with maintenance nivolumab. More than 20 patients had matched tumor biopsies before treatment and at week 13 after nivolumab or ipilimumab alone.

The sample's treatment: randomized to nivolumab then ipilimumab (arm A) or the reverse (arm B). Study-wide results and caveats: Mutational load did not correlate with tumor T-cell fraction or clonality.

Per the germline V gene, CDR1 is SGHDN and CDR2 is FVKESK. Trimming removed 0 bases from V and 5 bases from J, with 10 bases in between. CDR3 length: 14 residues. Regarding this clone: No antigen is known for it.

TCRdb's copy holds only in-frame clones and misses some; the assay was immunoSEQ multiplex PCR. The sample consists of approximately 13,000 clones, 25% to 35% of them appearing once. The clonotype was recovered from a human donor with melanoma. The sample was tumor tissue (inferred from file names), taken from a patient given nivolumab and ipilimumab in sequence. The chain couples TRBV14 to TRBJ1-2, with D unresolved. CDR3 sequence reads: CASSQDRPGYGYTF. CDR3 nucleotides: TGTGCCAGCAGCCAAGACCGTCCCGGGTATGGCTACACCTTC.